This is a list of T cell receptor beta chains from one sample in a study of T cells after yellow fever vaccination. MiXCR was run by TCRdb on the 5' RACE reads, yielding one entry per CDR3 protein. The table lists some 390,000 distinct CDR3 sequences, over 15% of them singletons. Source: PBMCs, taken before the yellow fever booster vaccination. Every receptor here comes from a man between 18 and 29 years old who received the YFV17D yellow fever vaccine. Both conserved end residues are trimmed from each CDR3. The order of the fields is V gene, CDR3 protein.

TRBV7-9	ASSLFAGAGYT
TRBV18	ASSSGAGTEAF
TRBV19	ASSIDYFTDTQY
TRBV20-1	SAQIGGELF
TRBV6-5	ASRRTDQATQY
TRBV4-3	ASSQDRQHGTEAF
TRBV15	ATKTMGVEQY
TRBV7-3	ASSPFGGTGTQY
TRBV7-3	ASSSQGTQPQH
TRBV3-1	ASSPTPDTQY
TRBV5-4	ASSRTRQESFFSGANVLT
TRBV6-1	ASSWSGGANIQY
TRBV6-5	ASSPRQGYGYT
TRBV3-1	ASSQAGTGDSYEQY
TRBV4-3	ASSQGTLELTEMNTEAF
TRBV7-2	ASSLGRETQY
TRBV20-1	SAGTSLSGANVLT
TRBV6-5	ASRIQGMAYEQY
TRBV4-1	ASSQVHPGGYYGYT
TRBV6-5	ASRLTGTYGYT
TRBV6-1	ASIRDRLGADTQY
TRBV4-3	ASSQDGLSKSIQY
TRBV7-9	ASSLLRRQS
TRBV28	ASIPTGDLLAKNIQY
TRBV7-2	ASSSTGGQETQY
TRBV5-1	ASSRTSGGATGANVLT
TRBV4-3	ASSRGTGSTGELF
TRBV10-1	ASSEQGKGTEAF
TRBV7-3	ASSLNVGDETQY
TRBV11-1	ASSLTGGALPEAF
TRBV12-5	ASLPQGAYNEQF
TRBV5-5	ASSLAAQEDYGYT